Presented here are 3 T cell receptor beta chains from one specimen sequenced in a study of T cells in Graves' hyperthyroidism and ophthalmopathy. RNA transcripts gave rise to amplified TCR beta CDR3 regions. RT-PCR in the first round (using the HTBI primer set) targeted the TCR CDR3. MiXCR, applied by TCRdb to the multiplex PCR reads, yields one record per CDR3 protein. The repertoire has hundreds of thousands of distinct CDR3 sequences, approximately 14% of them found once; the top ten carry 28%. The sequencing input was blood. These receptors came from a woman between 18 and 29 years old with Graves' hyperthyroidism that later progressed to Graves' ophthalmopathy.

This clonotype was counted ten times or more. CDR3 DNA sequence: TGCAGCATAGTAGGGACGGAGAGCACAGATACGCAGTATTTT. Translated, it gives CSIVGTESTDTQYF. The chain recombines TRBV20-1 with TRBJ2-3, with D perhaps assigned TRBD1 or TRBD2 (5 bases each). This CDR3 has 14 residues. From germline, CDR1 is DFQATT and CDR2 SNEGSKA (reference sequence).

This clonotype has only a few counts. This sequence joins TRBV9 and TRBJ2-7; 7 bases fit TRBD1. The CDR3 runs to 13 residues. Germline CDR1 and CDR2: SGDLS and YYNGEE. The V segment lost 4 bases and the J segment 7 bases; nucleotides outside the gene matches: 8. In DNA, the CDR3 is TGTGCCAGCAGCCTGACGACAGGGCGTGAGCAGTACTTC. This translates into CASSLTTGREQYF.

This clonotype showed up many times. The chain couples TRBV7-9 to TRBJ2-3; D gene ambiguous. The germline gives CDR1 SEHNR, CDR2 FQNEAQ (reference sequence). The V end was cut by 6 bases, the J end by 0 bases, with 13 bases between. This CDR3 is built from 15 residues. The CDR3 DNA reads TGTGCCAGCAGGACTCTTACCGGTAGCACAGATACGCAGTATTTT. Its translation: CASRTLTGSTDTQYF.